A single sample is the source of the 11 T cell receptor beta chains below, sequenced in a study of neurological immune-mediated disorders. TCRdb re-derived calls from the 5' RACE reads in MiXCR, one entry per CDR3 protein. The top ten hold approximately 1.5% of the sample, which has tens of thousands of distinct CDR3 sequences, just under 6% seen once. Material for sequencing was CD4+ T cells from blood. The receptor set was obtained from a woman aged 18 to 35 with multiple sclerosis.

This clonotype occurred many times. Here the CDR3 reads CASSLAGGEQFF. DNA for the CDR3: TGCGCCAGCAGCTTGGCCGGGGGTGAGCAGTTCTTC. The gene calls are TRBV5-1 and TRBJ2-1, with D perhaps TRBD2 (6 bases). Germline V gene data show CDR1 as SGHRS and CDR2 as YFSETQ. CDR3 size: 12 residues. V lost 0 bases to trimming and J lost 9 bases, with 7 bases between them.

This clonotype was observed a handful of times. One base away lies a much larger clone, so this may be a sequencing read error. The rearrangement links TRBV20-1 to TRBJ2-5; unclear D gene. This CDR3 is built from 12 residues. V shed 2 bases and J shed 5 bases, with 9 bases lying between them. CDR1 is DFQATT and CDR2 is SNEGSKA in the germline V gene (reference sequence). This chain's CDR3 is CSARLVSETQYF. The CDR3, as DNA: TGCAGTGCTAGACTAGTTTCGGAGACCCAGTACTTC.

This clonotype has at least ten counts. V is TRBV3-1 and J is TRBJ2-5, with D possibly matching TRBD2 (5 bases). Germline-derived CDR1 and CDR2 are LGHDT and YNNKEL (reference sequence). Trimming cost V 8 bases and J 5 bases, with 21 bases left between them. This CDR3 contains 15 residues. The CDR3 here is CASCNLAERGETQYF. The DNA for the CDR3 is TGTGCCAGCTGCAACTTGGCGGAGAGAGGGGAGACCCAGTACTTC.

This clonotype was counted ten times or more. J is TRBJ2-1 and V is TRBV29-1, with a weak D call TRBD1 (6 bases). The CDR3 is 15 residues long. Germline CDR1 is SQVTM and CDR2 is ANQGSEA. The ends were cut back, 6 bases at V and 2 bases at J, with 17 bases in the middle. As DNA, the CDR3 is TGCAGCGTGGGGGACCACAGGGTAACCTACAATGAGCAGTTCTTC. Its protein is CSVGDHRVTYNEQFF.

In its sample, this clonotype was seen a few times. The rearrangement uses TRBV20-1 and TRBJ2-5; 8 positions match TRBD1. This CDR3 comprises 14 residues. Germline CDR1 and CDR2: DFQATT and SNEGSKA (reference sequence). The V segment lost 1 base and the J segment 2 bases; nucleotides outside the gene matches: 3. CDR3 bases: TGCAGTGCTAGAGGGGGGGACAGGCAAGAGACCCAGTACTTC. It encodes CSARGGDRQETQYF.

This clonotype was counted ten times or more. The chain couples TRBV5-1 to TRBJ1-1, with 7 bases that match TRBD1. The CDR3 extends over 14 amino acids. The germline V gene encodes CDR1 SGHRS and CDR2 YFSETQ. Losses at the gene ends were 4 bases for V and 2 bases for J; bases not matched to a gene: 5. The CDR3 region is CASSKGQLNTEAFF. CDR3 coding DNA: TGCGCCAGCAGCAAGGGACAGCTCAACACTGAAGCTTTCTTT. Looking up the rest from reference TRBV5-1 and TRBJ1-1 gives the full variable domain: KAGVTQTPRYLIKTRGQQVTLSCSPISGHRSVSWYQQTPGQGLQFLFEYFSETQRNKGNFPGRFSGRQFSNSRSEMNVSTLELGDSALYLCASSKGQLNTEAFFGQGTRLTVV.

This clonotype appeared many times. The CDR3 DNA follows: TGTGCCAGCAGCCAGCAGCTCACGGACAATGAGCAGTTCTTC. This translates into CASSQQLTDNEQFF. The chain couples TRBV3-1 to TRBJ2-1; D remains ambiguous. V lost 3 bases and J lost 5, with 11 bases in between. This CDR3 contains 14 residues. Germline values: CDR1 LGHDT, CDR2 YNNKEL (reference sequence).

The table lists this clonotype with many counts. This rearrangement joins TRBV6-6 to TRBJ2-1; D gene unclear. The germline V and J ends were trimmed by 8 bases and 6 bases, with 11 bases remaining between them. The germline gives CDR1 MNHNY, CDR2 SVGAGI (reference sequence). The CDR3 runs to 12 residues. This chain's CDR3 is CASCRMSNEQFF. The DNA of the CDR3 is TGTGCCAGCTGCCGAATGAGCAATGAGCAGTTCTTC.

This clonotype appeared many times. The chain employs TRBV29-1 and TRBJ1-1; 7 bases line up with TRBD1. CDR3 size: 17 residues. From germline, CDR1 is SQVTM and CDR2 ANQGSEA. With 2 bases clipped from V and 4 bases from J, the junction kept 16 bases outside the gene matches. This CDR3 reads CSVELVRGPRGPTEAFF. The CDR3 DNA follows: TGCAGCGTTGAATTAGTGAGGGGGCCTCGGGGACCCACTGAAGCTTTCTTT.

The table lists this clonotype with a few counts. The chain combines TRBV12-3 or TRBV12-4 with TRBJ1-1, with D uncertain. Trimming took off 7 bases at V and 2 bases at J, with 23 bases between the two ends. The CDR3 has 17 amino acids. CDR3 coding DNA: TGTGCCAGCACTCCTTCTGGGTTTACGACCCGAAACACTGAAGCTTTCTTT. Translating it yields CASTPSGFTTRNTEAFF.

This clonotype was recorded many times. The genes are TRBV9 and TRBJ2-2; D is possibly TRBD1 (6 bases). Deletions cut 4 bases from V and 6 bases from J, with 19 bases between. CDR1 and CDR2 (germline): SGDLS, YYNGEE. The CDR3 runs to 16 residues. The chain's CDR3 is CASSPGGGQISGELFF. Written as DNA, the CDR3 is TGTGCCAGCAGCCCCGGTGGGGGACAAATTTCCGGGGAGCTGTTTTTT.